Shown below are 27 T cell receptor beta chains from a single sample sequenced in a study of cytomegalovirus exposure and HLA in healthy donors. PCR amplification relied on 60 Vbeta primers (plus 13 Jbeta primers). Only in-frame clones appear in the TCRdb table, and some are missing; sequencing was by immunoSEQ multiplex PCR. The sample carries approximately 180,000 clones, around 84% recorded once. Sequencing was carried out using PBMCs. Receptors were obtained from a woman between 18 and 29 years old in good health and CMV-seronegative.

The rearrangement links TRBV11-3 to TRBJ2-2; 8 nucleotides agree with TRBD2. CDR1 is SGHNT and CDR2 is YENEEA in the germline V gene. V was pared by 2 bases and J by 2 bases, with 4 bases of the junction left unmatched. The CDR3 covers 16 residues. The CDR3 nucleotides are TGTGCCAGCAGCTTAACGGGACTAGGTAACACCGGGGAGCTGTTTTTT. Translation: CASSLTGLGNTGELFF.

This rearrangement joins TRBV19 to TRBJ1-5; 7 bases are a match to TRBD1. Losses at the gene ends were 7 bases for V and 6 bases for J; bases not matched to a gene: 12. CDR3 length: 15 amino acids. Germline CDR1 and CDR2: LNHDA and SQIVND (reference sequence). CDR3 in amino acids: CASIQETGFGQPQHF. CDR3 DNA sequence: TGTGCCAGTATTCAAGAGACAGGGTTCGGTCAGCCCCAGCATTTT.

The genes are TRBV28 and TRBJ2-5; D remains ambiguous. The germline V gene has CDR1 MDHEN and CDR2 SYDVKM. This CDR3 has 15 amino acids. V dropped 2 bases and J dropped 2 bases, with 12 bases sitting between them. The CDR3 protein is CASSLGQLRQETQYF. DNA of the CDR3: TGTGCCAGCAGTTTAGGGCAGTTAAGGCAAGAGACCCAGTACTTC.

As DNA, the CDR3 is TGCGCCAGCAGTCAATCATCGGCAGGGGGGTCCTACGAGCAGTACTTC. This gives the protein CASSQSSAGGSYEQYF. The J gene is TRBJ2-7, the V gene TRBV23-1; D possibly corresponds to TRBD1 (7 bases). TRBV23-1 is marked as an open reading frame, function uncertain. The CDR3 totals 16 residues. V lost 0 bases, J lost 1 base, and 13 bases lay in between.

The chain links TRBV19 to TRBJ1-3; 8 bases match TRBD1. Trimming cost V 3 bases and J 3 bases; bases outside gene matches: 4. The CDR3 extends over 15 amino acids. The germline gives CDR1 LNHDA, CDR2 SQIVND (reference sequence). Here the CDR3 DNA reads TGTGCCAGTAGTATGACAGGGGTCTTTGGAAACACCATATATTTT. Amino acid sequence: CASSMTGVFGNTIYF.

A single count supports this clone. The chain recombines TRBV6-4 with TRBJ2-2; 12 positions agree with TRBD2. V dropped 5 bases and J dropped 6; count of bases not matched to a gene: 7. Germline V gene lookup returns CDR1 MRHNA and CDR2 SNTAGT. The CDR3 is made up of 16 amino acids. CDR3 in DNA: TGTGCCAGCAGTCCGACTAGCGGGAGATTTGCCGGGGAGCTGTTTTTT. Protein product: CASSPTSGRFAGELFF.

V and J are TRBV7-4 and TRBJ2-5; D is ambiguous. This CDR3 has 14 amino acids. The germline gives CDR1 SGHVT, CDR2 SQSDAQ. Trimming cost V 5 bases and J 5 bases, with 15 bases left between them. The CDR3 sequence: CASSPSLLRETQYF. CDR3 in DNA: TGTGCCAGCAGCCCATCCCTCCTGCGGGAGACCCAGTACTTC.

The V gene is TRBV7-2, the J gene TRBJ2-3; D remains ambiguous. With 3 bases removed from V and 5 bases from J, the gap between germline ends came to 3 bases. The germline V gene has CDR1 SGHTA and CDR2 FQGNSA. The CDR3 totals 11 residues. The CDR3 is CASSFLDTQYF. The CDR3 DNA sequence: TGTGCCAGCAGCTTCTTAGATACGCAGTATTTT. Drawing the rest from reference TRBV7-2 and TRBJ2-3, the complete variable domain is GAGVSQSPSNKVTEKGKDVELRCDPISGHTALYWYRQSLGQGLEFLIYFQGNSAPDKSGLPSDRFSAERTGGSVSTLTIQRTQQEDSAVYLCASSFLDTQYFGPGTRLTVL.

This chain connects TRBV7-3 to TRBJ2-2, with D maybe TRBD2 (6 bases). V lost 4 bases and J lost 6, with 9 bases in between. CDR1 and CDR2 from the germline V gene are SGHTA and FQGTGA. CDR3 length equals 13 residues. CDR3 residues: CASSSDYAGELFF. The CDR3 DNA sequence: TGTGCCAGCAGCTCGGACTACGCCGGGGAGCTGTTTTTT.

This clone appeared once. CDR3 residues: CASSLETPDTSYNEQFF. The CDR3 nucleotides are TGTGCCAGCAGTTTAGAGACTCCCGATACTTCCTACAATGAGCAGTTCTTC. The rearrangement links TRBV27 to TRBJ2-1; D unresolved. Germline-derived CDR1 and CDR2 are MNHEY and SMNVEV (reference sequence). Trimming took off 2 bases at V and 1 base at J, with 15 bases between the two ends. There are 17 residues in the CDR3.

The rearrangement uses TRBV28 and TRBJ1-6; weak D call: TRBD1 (6 bases). Germline V gene lookup returns CDR1 MDHEN and CDR2 SYDVKM. V lost 3 bases, J lost 14 bases, and 20 bases lay in between. The CDR3 extends over 15 amino acids. This chain's CDR3 is CASSFKEQGLRALHF. The CDR3 DNA follows: TGTGCCAGCAGTTTTAAGGAACAGGGCCTTAGGGCCCTCCACTTT.

The V gene is TRBV10-3, the J gene TRBJ2-1, with 11 nucleotides matching TRBD2. The CDR3 spans 18 residues. Germline CDR1 is ENHRY and CDR2 is SYGVKD. V lost 2 bases and J lost 0; bases outside the gene matches: 6. The CDR3 sequence: CAISEPSGGRSSYNEQFF. As DNA, the CDR3 is TGTGCCATCAGTGAGCCTAGCGGGGGGCGGAGCTCCTACAATGAGCAGTTCTTC.

The chain has TRBV28 and TRBJ1-4, with D possibly TRBD1 on 5 matching bases. This CDR3 has 12 residues. CDR1 is MDHEN and CDR2 is SYDVKM in the germline V gene. The V end was cut by 8 bases, the J end by 5 bases, with 9 bases between. The CDR3 nucleotides are TGTGCCAGCGGGGGGGTAAATGAAAAACTGTTTTTT. Encoded protein: CASGGVNEKLFF.

The rearrangement uses TRBV7-2 and TRBJ1-2, with TRBD1 matching over 10 bases. The CDR3 has 17 residues. With 1 base clipped from V and 1 base from J, the junction kept 6 bases outside the gene matches. Germline CDR1 reads SGHTA; CDR2 reads FQGNSA. The CDR3 protein is CASSLGGGQGNNYGYTF. CDR3 nucleotide sequence: TGTGCCAGCAGCTTAGGTGGGGGACAGGGGAATAACTATGGCTACACCTTC.

This chain's CDR3 is CASSIGLAALTGELFF. The CDR3 DNA is TGTGCCAGCAGCATAGGACTAGCGGCCTTGACCGGGGAGCTGTTTTTT. V and J are TRBV5-5 and TRBJ2-2; TRBD2 matches at 10 bases. Germline V gene lookup returns CDR1 SGHKS and CDR2 YYEKEE (reference sequence). The CDR3 consists of 16 residues. Unmatched junction bases numbered 8, after V lost 4 bases and J lost 5 bases.

V and J are TRBV5-1 and TRBJ1-2; 9 nucleotides line up with TRBD1. J was trimmed by 5 bases and V by 4 bases; bases with no gene match: 6. CDR3 length: 14 amino acids. Germline CDR1 SGHRS, CDR2 YFSETQ. As DNA, the CDR3 is TGCGCCAGCAGCAGGACAGGGGATGAGTATGGCTACACCTTC. It encodes CASSRTGDEYGYTF.

The chain is built from TRBV1 and TRBJ2-2; the listed D gene, TRBD2, was not tested against the DNA. TRBV1 is noted as a pseudogene. The CDR3 has 19 residues. DNA of the CDR3: TGCACCAGCAGCCAAACATTGAATAGCGGGGGGACTAACACCGGGGAGCTGTTTTTT. Translation gives CTSSQTLNSGGTNTGELFF.

The V call is TRBV5-1, the J call TRBJ1-1; possible D gene TRBD1, 6 bases. V gave up 4 bases and J gave up 1 base, with 11 bases separating them. Germline V gives CDR1 SGHRS, CDR2 YFSETQ. The CDR3 consists of 14 residues. CDR3 sequence (DNA): TGCGCCAGCAGCCTCGGGACATCGAACACTGAAGCTTTCTTT. Translation gives CASSLGTSNTEAFF.

This rearrangement joins TRBV4-3 to TRBJ2-4; 8 bases match TRBD2. V shed 1 base and J 3 bases; nucleotides not matched to a gene: 5. This CDR3 is built from 16 residues. Germline assignment: CDR1 LGHNA and CDR2 YSLEER. For the CDR3, the DNA is TGCGCCAGCAGCCAAGTAATTAGCGGGAACAAAAACATTCAGTACTTC. This encodes CASSQVISGNKNIQYF.

The chain combines TRBV7-2 with TRBJ1-2; 7 bases agree with TRBD1. The CDR3 is 13 residues long. Per germline, CDR1 SGHTA and CDR2 FQGNSA. The J segment lost 4 bases and the V segment lost 5 bases, leaving 4 bases of the junction unmatched. In DNA, the CDR3 is TGTGCCAGCAGCCTGGGACAGTCCTATGGCTACACCTTC. Translation gives CASSLGQSYGYTF.

This clone was detected many times. The V gene is TRBV4-2, the J gene TRBJ1-4; 7 positions match TRBD1. Germline CDR1 reads LGHNA; CDR2 reads YNFKEQ. V trimming: 0 bases; J trimming: 7 bases; junction bases outside the gene matches: 5. There are 15 residues in the CDR3. CDR3 amino acids: CASSQDRQGGEKLFF. The CDR3 DNA sequence: TGTGCCAGCAGCCAAGATCGTCAGGGGGGTGAAAAACTGTTTTTT.

The rearrangement joins TRBV28 to TRBJ2-5; a weak D match, TRBD1 (6 bases). V dropped 4 bases and J dropped 4 bases, with 7 bases sitting between them. The CDR3 runs 12 residues. Germline V gives CDR1 MDHEN, CDR2 SYDVKM. The CDR3 DNA reads TGTGCCAGCAGTTCAGGGGTAGAGACCCAGTACTTC. Residues: CASSSGVETQYF.

The chain employs TRBV2 and TRBJ2-3, with TRBD1 matching 8 bases. V trimming: 5 bases; J trimming: 1 base; junction bases outside the gene matches: 2. This CDR3 is built from 14 residues. Germline CDR1 and CDR2: SNHLY and FYNNEI. This CDR3 reads CASSTTGGTDTQYF. The CDR3 DNA reads TGTGCCAGCAGTACGACAGGGGGCACAGATACGCAGTATTTT.

This rearrangement joins TRBV6-1 to TRBJ2-7, with D uncertain. Trimming removed 4 bases at V and 3 bases at J, with 10 bases between. The CDR3 has 13 residues. In germline, CDR1 is MNHNS, CDR2 SASEGT. The CDR3 bases are TGTGCCAGCAGTGGCCGACTTGGCTACGAGCAGTACTTC. Translation gives CASSGRLGYEQYF.

V gene TRBV5-1 combines with J gene TRBJ2-7; maybe TRBD2 (5 bases). In germline, CDR1 is SGHRS, CDR2 YFSETQ. The CDR3 covers 15 residues. The V end was cut by 0 bases, the J end by 4 bases, with 14 bases between. The CDR3 nucleotides are TGCGCCAGCAGCTTGGGCGGCGGGCCGTCATACGAGCAGTACTTC. It codes for CASSLGGGPSYEQYF.

This clone was observed a single time. The CDR3 spells CAWSGPGTSGRDEQFF. CDR3 nucleotides: TGTGCCTGGAGTGGCCCCGGGACTAGCGGGAGGGATGAGCAGTTCTTC. The genes are TRBV30 and TRBJ2-1; TRBD2 aligns across 16 bases. CDR3 length equals 16 residues. Germline CDR1 is GTSNPN and CDR2 is SVGIG (reference sequence). Trimming removed 1 base from V and 8 bases from J; junction bases left unmatched: 5.

The rearrangement joins TRBV14 to TRBJ2-3; no definite D call. CDR1 is SGHDN, CDR2 FVKESK, per germline. CDR3 length equals 15 residues. V lost 4 bases and J 0 bases, leaving 11 bases between the germline ends. In DNA form, the CDR3 reads TGTGCCAGCAGCCCCGACTTCGGGAGCACAGATACGCAGTATTTT. It yields the protein CASSPDFGSTDTQYF.